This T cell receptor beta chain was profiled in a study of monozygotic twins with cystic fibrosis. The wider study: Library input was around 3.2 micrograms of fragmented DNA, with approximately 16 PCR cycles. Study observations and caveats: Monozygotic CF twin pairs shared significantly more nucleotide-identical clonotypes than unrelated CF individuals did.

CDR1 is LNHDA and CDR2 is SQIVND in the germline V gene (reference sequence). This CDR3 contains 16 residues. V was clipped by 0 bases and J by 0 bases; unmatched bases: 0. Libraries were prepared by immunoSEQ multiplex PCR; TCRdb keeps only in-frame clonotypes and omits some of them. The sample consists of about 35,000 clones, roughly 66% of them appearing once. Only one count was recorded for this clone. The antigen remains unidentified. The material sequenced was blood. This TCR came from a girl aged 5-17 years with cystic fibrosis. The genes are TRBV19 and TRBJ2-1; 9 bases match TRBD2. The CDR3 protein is CASSIDSGSSYNEQFF. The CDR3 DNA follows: TGTGCCAGTAGTATAGATAGCGGGAGCTCCTACAATGAGCAGTTCTTC.